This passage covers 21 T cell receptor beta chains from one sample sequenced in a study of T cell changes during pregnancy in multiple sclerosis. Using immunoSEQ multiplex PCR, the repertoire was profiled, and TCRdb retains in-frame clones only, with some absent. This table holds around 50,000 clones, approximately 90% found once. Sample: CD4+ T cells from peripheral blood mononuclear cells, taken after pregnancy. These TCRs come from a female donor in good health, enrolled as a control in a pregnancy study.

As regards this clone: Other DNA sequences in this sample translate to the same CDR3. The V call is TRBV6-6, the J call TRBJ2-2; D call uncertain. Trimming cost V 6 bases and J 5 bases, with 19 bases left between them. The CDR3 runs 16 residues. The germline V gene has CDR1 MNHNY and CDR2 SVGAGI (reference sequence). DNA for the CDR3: TGTGCCAGCAGGCCCTACGGTAGCACATCAACCGGGGAGCTGTTTTTT. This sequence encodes CASRPYGSTSTGELFF.

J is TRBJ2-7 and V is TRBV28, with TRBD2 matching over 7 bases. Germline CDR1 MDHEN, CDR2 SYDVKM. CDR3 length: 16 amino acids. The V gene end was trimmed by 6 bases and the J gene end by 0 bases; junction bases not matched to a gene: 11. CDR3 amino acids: CASSSAGVRSSYEQYF. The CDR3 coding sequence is TGTGCCAGCAGCTCCGCGGGGGTTCGAAGCTCCTACGAGCAGTACTTC.

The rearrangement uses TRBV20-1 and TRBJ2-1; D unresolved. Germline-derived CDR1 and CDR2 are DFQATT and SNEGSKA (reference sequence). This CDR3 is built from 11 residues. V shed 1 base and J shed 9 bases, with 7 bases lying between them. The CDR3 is CSARVPREQFF. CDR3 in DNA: TGCAGTGCTAGAGTTCCCCGTGAGCAGTTCTTC.

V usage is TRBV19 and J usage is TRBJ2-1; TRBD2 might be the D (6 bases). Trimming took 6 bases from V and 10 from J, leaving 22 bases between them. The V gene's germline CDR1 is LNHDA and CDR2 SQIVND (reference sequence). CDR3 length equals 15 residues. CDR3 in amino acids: CASSISGPEVSEQFF. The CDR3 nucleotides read TGTGCCAGTAGCATTAGCGGTCCGGAGGTTAGCGAGCAGTTCTTC.

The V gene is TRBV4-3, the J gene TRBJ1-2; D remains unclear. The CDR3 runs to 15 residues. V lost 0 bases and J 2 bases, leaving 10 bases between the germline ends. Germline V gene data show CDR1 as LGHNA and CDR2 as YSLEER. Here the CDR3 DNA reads TGCGCCAGCAGCCAAGATGGCGGGCAAAACTATGGCTACACCTTC. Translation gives CASSQDGGQNYGYTF.

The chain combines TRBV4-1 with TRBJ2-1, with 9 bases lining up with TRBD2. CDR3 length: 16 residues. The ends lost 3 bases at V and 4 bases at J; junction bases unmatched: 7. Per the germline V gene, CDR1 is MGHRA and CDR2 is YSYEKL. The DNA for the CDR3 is TGCGCCAGCAGCCATAATAGCGGGGGAAAGTACAATGAGCAGTTCTTC. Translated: CASSHNSGGKYNEQFF.

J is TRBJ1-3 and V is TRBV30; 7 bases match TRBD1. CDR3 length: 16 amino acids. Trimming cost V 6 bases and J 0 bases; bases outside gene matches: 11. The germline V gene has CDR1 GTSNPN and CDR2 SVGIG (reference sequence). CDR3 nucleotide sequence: TGTGCCTGTACTTCCGGGACAGCTTTCTCTGGAAACACCATATATTTT. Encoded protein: CACTSGTAFSGNTIYF.

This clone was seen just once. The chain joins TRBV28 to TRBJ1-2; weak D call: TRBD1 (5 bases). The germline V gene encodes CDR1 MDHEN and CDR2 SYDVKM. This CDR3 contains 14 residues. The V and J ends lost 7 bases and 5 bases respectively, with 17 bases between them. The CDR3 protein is CASTSRADIYGYTF. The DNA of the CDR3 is TGTGCCAGCACGAGCAGGGCCGACATATATGGCTACACCTTC.

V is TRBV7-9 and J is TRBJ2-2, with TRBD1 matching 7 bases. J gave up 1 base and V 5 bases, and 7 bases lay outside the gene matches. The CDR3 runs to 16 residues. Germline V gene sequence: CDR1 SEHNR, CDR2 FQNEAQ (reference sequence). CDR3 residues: CASSPTGSRNTGELFF. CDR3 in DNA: TGTGCCAGCAGCCCGACAGGGAGTCGGAACACCGGGGAGCTGTTTTTT.

The CDR3 coding sequence is TGTGCCAGCAGCCGCAGGGTTACCGGGGCCAACGTCCTGACTTTC. Translated: CASSRRVTGANVLTF. The chain has TRBV7-2 and TRBJ2-6; TRBD1 is a possible D gene (5 bases). CDR1 and CDR2 (germline): SGHTA, FQGNSA. The CDR3 totals 15 residues. V lost 5 bases and J 4 bases, leaving 12 bases between the germline ends.

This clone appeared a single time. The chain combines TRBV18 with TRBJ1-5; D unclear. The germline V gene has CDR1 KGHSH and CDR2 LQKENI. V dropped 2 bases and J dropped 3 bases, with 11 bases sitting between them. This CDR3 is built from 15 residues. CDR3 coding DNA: TGTGCCAGCTCACCAAGTAACAGCAACAATCAGCCCCAGCATTTT. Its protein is CASSPSNSNNQPQHF.

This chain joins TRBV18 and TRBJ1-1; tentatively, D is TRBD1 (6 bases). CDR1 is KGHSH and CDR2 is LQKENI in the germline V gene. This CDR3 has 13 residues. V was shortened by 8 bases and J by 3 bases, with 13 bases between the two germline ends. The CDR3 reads CASTTGQHTEAFF. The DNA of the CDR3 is TGTGCCAGCACGACAGGCCAGCACACTGAAGCTTTCTTT. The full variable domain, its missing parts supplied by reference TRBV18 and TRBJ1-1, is NAGVMQNPRHLVRRRGQEARLRCSPMKGHSHVYWYRQLPEEGLKFMVYLQKENIIDESGMPKERFSAEFPKEGPSILRIQQVVRGDSAAYFCASTTGQHTEAFFGQGTRLTVV.

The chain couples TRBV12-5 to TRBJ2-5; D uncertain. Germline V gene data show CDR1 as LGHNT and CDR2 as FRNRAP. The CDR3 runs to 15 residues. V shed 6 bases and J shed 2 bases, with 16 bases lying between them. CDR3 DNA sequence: TGTGCTAGTGGGCCTACCGGGTTCACACAAGAGACCCAGTACTTC. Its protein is CASGPTGFTQETQYF. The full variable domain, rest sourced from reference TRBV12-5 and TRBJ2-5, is DARVTQTPRHKVTEMGQEVTMRCQPILGHNTVFWYRQTMMQGLELLAYFRNRAPLDDSGMPKDRFSAEMPDATLATLKIQPSEPRDSAVYFCASGPTGFTQETQYFGPGTRLLVL.

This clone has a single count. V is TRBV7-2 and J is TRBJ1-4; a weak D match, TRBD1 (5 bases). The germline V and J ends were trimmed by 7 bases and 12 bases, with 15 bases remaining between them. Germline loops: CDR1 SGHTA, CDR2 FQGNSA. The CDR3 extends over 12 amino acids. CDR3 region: CASNRPGGQLFF. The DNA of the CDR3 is TGTGCCAGCAACCGTCCCGGGGGTCAACTGTTTTTT.

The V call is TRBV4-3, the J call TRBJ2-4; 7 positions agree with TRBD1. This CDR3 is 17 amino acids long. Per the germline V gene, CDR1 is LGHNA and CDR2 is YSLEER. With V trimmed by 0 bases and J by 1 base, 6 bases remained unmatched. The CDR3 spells CASSQEGTAGAKNIQYF. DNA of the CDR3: TGCGCCAGCAGCCAAGAAGGGACAGCTGGTGCCAAAAACATTCAGTACTTC.

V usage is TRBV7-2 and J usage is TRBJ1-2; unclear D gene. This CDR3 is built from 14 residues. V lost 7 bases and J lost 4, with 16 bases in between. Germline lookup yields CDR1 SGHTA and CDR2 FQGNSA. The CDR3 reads CASNGGRERYGYTF. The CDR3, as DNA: TGTGCCAGCAACGGCGGTAGGGAGCGCTATGGCTACACCTTC.

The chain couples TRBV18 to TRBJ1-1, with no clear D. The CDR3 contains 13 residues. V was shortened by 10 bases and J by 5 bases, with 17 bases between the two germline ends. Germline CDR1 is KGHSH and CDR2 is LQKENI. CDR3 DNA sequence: TGTGCCACCGCCCCGTCCGGGGTTACTGAAGCTTTCTTT. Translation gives CATAPSGVTEAFF.

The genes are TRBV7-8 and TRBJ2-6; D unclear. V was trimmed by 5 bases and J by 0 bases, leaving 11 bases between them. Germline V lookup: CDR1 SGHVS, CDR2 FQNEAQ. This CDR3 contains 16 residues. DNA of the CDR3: TGTGCCAGCAGCAAACGCCCGAGCTCTGGGGCCAACGTCCTGACTTTC. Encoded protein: CASSKRPSSGANVLTF.

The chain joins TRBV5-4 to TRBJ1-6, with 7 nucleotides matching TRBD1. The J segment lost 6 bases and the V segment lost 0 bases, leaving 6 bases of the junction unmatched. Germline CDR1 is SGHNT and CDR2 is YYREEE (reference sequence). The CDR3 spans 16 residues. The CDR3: CASSLASGQVNSPLHF. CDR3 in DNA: TGTGCCAGCAGCTTGGCCTCTGGACAGGTTAATTCACCCCTCCACTTT.

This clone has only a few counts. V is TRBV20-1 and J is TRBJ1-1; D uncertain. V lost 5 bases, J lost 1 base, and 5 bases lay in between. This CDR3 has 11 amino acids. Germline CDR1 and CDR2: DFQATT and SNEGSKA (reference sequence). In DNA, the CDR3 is TGCAGTGCTTCGGGGAACACTGAAGCTTTCTTT. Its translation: CSASGNTEAFF.

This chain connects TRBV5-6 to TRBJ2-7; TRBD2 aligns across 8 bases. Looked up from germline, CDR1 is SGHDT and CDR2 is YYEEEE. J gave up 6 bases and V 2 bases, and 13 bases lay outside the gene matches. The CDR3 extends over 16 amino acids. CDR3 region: CASSFTIGRGVLEQYF. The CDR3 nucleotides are TGTGCCAGCAGCTTTACGATTGGGCGGGGGGTGCTCGAGCAGTACTTC.